This entry is about one T cell receptor beta chain. These data are taken from a study of T cell changes during pregnancy in multiple sclerosis. The germline gives CDR1 MRHNA, CDR2 SNTAGT. The CDR3 loop spans 15 amino acids. Trimming left V 0 bases short and J 2 bases short, with 10 bases between. Measured with immunoSEQ multiplex PCR; TCRdb has only the in-frame clones, and not every one. This table holds approximately 70,000 clones, approximately 90% found once. The chain combines TRBV6-4 with TRBJ1-1; possibly TRBD1 for D (6 bases). This sample comprised peripheral blood, obtained in the third trimester of pregnancy. The sequence was collected from a female donor with multiple sclerosis, enrolled in a pregnancy study. This CDR3 is CASSDSVQGNTEAFF. In DNA form, the CDR3 reads TGTGCCAGCAGTGACTCCGTACAGGGTAACACTGAAGCTTTCTTT.